The 21 T cell receptor beta chains reported below all come from one sample, sequenced in a study of CD8+ T cells in alopecia areata. TCR sequencing used cDNA made by reverse transcription of extracted RNA. Clones were read by immunoSEQ multiplex PCR, and TCRdb kept only the in-frame ones, dropping some. The sample has 200,000 to 300,000 clones, none seen only once. Separation of pooled cutaneous lymph node cells was by sorting with CD4, CD8alpha, NKG2D, NKG2ACE and other markers. The source material was CD4+ T cells sorted from a lymph node. These receptors all come from a C3H/HeJ mouse with alopecia areata. The strain's MHC: H2-k.

Concerning this clone itself: All gene names here are mouse names. The read halts 4 residues ahead of the CDR3 end, with the missing end drawn from the germline J gene. The chain links TRBV19 to TRBJ2-1; tentatively, D is TRBD1 (5 bases). The V end lost 2 bases, the J end lost 0 bases, and 15 bases lay between the germline ends. The CDR3 contains 17 residues. Per the germline V gene, CDR1 is FNHDT and CDR2 is SITEND (reference sequence). The CDR3 bases that were read are TGTGCCAGCAGTATCTCCCTCTCGACAGTTAACTATGCT. This encodes CASSISLSTVNYA. The entire CDR3 protein is CASSISLSTVNYAEQFF.

This clone was detected only a few times. Gene names follow the mouse nomenclature. The CDR3 end lies 4 residues beyond the end of the read and is filled in from the germline J gene. V usage is TRBV29 and J usage is TRBJ1-2; a weak D match, TRBD1 (6 bases). V lost 5 bases and J 3 bases, leaving 10 bases between the germline ends. This CDR3 is built from 13 residues. Germline V gene sequence: CDR1 MSHET, CDR2 SYDVDS. The chain's CDR3 is CASSQGRHSDYTF. The part of the CDR3 DNA that was read is TGTGCTAGCAGTCAGGGGAGACACTCC.

Ten or more counts support this clone. Gene names are mouse gene names. The read ends 4 residues early relative to the CDR3; the germline J gene fills the gap. V is TRBV17 and J is TRBJ1-1, with 7 bases matching TRBD1. Per germline, CDR1 MNHDT and CDR2 YYDKIL. The CDR3 sequence is 13 residues long. The CDR3 sequence: CASSRATGEEVFF. The CDR3 bases that were read are TGTGCTAGCAGTAGAGCTACAGGGGAA.

The sample holds many counts of this clone. Germline and genes: mouse. CDR3 in amino acids: CASSFDRAENSDYTF. CDR3 bases read: TGTGCCAGCAGCTTCGACAGGGCCGAAAACTCC. The chain is built from TRBV3 and TRBJ1-2; 7 nucleotides match TRBD1. The CDR3 goes on 4 residues after the read ends, and that part is filled in from the germline J gene. CDR1 and CDR2 from the germline V gene are SNHLY and FYNGKV (reference sequence). The CDR3 covers 15 residues. V lost 3 bases, J lost 1 base, and 5 bases stayed unmatched.

The sample holds a few counts of this clone. The germline and genes are mouse ones. From the germline J gene comes the end of the CDR3, since the read stops 4 residues before it. The sample has other DNA sequences that encode this CDR3 too. The J gene is TRBJ2-3, the V gene TRBV1; 8 bases map to TRBD2. Trimming removed 3 bases from V and 0 bases from J; junction bases left unmatched: 5. Germline V gene sequence: CDR1 NSQYPW, CDR2 LRSPGD (reference sequence). The CDR3 is 16 amino acids. The CDR3 loop is CTCSAPTGVSAETLYF. The sequenced CDR3 bases are TGCACCTGCAGTGCGCCGACTGGGGTTAGTGCAGAA.

Concerning this clone: Here the gene names and germline are mouse. The read finishes 4 residues shy of the CDR3 end, and the germline J gene is used to complete it. V usage is TRBV13-1 and J usage is TRBJ2-3, with 8 nucleotides matching TRBD1. The CDR3 has 13 residues. Germline-derived CDR1 and CDR2 are NSHNY and SYGAGN. The CDR3 loop reads CASRETGEETLYF. Incomplete CDR3 DNA: TGTGCCAGCAGAGAGACAGGGGAAGAA.

A few counts support this clone. Gene names are mouse gene names. The CDR3 end falls 4 residues outside the read, so it is completed with the germline J gene. This chain connects TRBV3 to TRBJ2-2; 9 bases are a match to TRBD1. Germline V gene lookup returns CDR1 SNHLY and CDR2 FYNGKV (reference sequence). The length of the CDR3 is 12 residues. The chain's CDR3 is CASRGQGGQLYF. The covered CDR3 bases are TGTGCCAGCAGAGGACAGGGGGGG.

In regard to this clone: All gene names here are mouse names. The read is 4 residues too short to cover the CDR3 end, so that end is filled in from the germline J gene. The rearrangement links TRBV13-3 to TRBJ2-5; possible D gene TRBD2, 6 bases. Germline lookup yields CDR1 NNHDY and CDR2 SYVADS. CDR3 size: 14 residues. The V and J ends lost 4 bases and 2 bases respectively, with 11 bases between them. Partial CDR3 DNA: TGTGCCAGCAGTTCTGGGGATATCCAAGAC. Translating gives CASSSGDIQD. The CDR3 in full is CASSSGDIQDTQYF. Drawing the rest from reference TRBV13-3 and TRBJ2-5, the complete variable domain is EAAVTQSPRSKVAVTGGKVTLSCHQTNNHDYMYWYRQDTGHGLRLIHYSYVADSTEKGDIPDGYKASRPSQENFSLILELASLSQTAVYFCASSSGDIQDTQYFGPGTRLLVL.

There are a few counts of this clone. Each gene name is a mouse one. Read coverage stops 4 residues before the CDR3 terminus; the germline J gene supplies the remainder. The rearrangement links TRBV13-1 to TRBJ2-1; 9 bases align to TRBD1. The CDR3 has 15 amino acids. CDR1 is NSHNY, CDR2 SYGAGN, per germline. With V trimmed by 1 base and J by 4 bases, 3 bases remained unmatched. The CDR3 region is CASSDFGQGYAEQFF. CDR3 DNA (partial): TGTGCCAGCAGTGATTTCGGACAGGGGTATGCT.

This clone has only a few counts. Gene names denote mouse genes. The read stops 4 residues short of the end of the CDR3; the missing end is completed from the germline J gene. This rearrangement joins TRBV13-1 to TRBJ2-3; no clear D gene. With 5 bases removed from V and 3 bases from J, the gap between germline ends came to 10 bases. The CDR3 sequence is 13 residues long. Germline V gives CDR1 NSHNY, CDR2 SYGAGN. The CDR3 region is CASRWVGAETLYF. CDR3 DNA (partial): TGTGCCAGCAGGTGGGTCGGCGCAGAA.

Of note for this clone: Gene and germline names: mouse. The read terminates 4 residues before the CDR3 end, so the remaining end is supplied by the germline J gene. The same CDR3 is also encoded by other DNA sequences in this sample. The rearrangement links TRBV13-1 to TRBJ2-5; D might be TRBD2 (6 bases). CDR1 is NSHNY, CDR2 SYGAGN, per germline. This CDR3 spans 13 amino acids. The CDR3: CASSDVGEDTQYF. The part of the CDR3 DNA that was read is TGTGCCAGCAGTGATGTGGGGGAAGAC.

Notes on this clone: Genes here carry mouse names. Incomplete CDR3 DNA: TGTGCCTGGAGTATTACGGGACAGGGGAACTCC. Encoded protein: CAWSITGQGNS. In full, the CDR3 is CAWSITGQGNSDYTF. The V and J genes are TRBV31 and TRBJ1-2; 10 bases agree with TRBD1. Read coverage stops 4 residues before the CDR3 terminus; the germline J gene supplies the remainder. The CDR3 consists of 15 residues. Germline values: CDR1 GKSSPN, CDR2 SITVG. V trimming: 2 bases; J trimming: 2 bases; junction bases outside the gene matches: 5.

A note on this clone: Gene names are mouse gene names. Sequencing ends 4 residues short of the CDR3 end; the germline J gene provides the rest. V and J are TRBV16 and TRBJ2-3, with 8 nucleotides matching TRBD2. The CDR3 spans 18 residues. With 0 bases clipped from V and 1 base from J, the junction kept 9 bases outside the gene matches. Germline V gene lookup returns CDR1 SGHSA and CDR2 FRNQAP. The CDR3 here is CASSLDWGATKGAETLYF. The sequenced part of the CDR3 DNA is TGTGCAAGCAGCTTAGACTGGGGGGCCACGAAGGGTGCAGAA.

This clone was picked up a small number of times. Germline and genes: mouse. The DNA ends 4 residues before the CDR3 does, and the rest of the CDR3 is filled in from the germline J gene. At the DNA level, this CDR3 is encoded by other sequences in the same sample as well. The rearrangement joins TRBV31 to TRBJ2-3; 9 bases fit TRBD2. Trimming at V came to 3 bases and at J to 0 bases, leaving 4 bases not matched to a gene. The germline CDR1 and CDR2 sequences are GKSSPN and SITVG. This CDR3 contains 15 residues. CDR3 sequence reads: CAWSPDWGSAETLYF. Partial CDR3 DNA: TGTGCCTGGAGCCCCGACTGGGGGAGTGCAGAA.

Remarks on this clone: Mouse gene names apply. Read coverage stops 4 residues before the CDR3 terminus; the germline J gene supplies the remainder. The identical CDR3 is also encoded by other nucleotide sequences in the sample. The chain is built from TRBV19 and TRBJ2-5; TRBD1 aligns across 8 bases. Germline V gene lookup returns CDR1 FNHDT and CDR2 SITEND (reference sequence). The CDR3 is 14 amino acids. Trimming took 1 base from V and 3 from J; bases not matched to a gene: 1. The CDR3 is CASSITGGQDTQYF. Partial CDR3 DNA: TGTGCCAGCAGTATAACAGGGGGTCAAGAC.

This clone showed up just a few times. Here the gene names and germline are mouse. Coverage ceases 4 residues before the CDR3 finishes, and the germline J gene fills in the end. The chain carries TRBV5 and TRBJ1-1; 10 bases agree with TRBD1. Germline V gene data show CDR1 as LGHNA and CDR2 as YNLKQL (reference sequence). The V and J ends lost 1 base and 1 base, in that order; junction bases with no gene match: 3. CDR3 size: 16 residues. The covered CDR3 bases are TGTGCCAGCAGCCAAGGGGGGACAGGGGCGAACACA. It specifies CASSQGGTGANT. The complete CDR3 sequence is CASSQGGTGANTEVFF.

There are a few counts of this clone. Mouse gene names apply. Sequencing ends 4 residues short of the CDR3 end; the germline J gene provides the rest. The J gene is TRBJ2-5, the V gene TRBV31; TRBD1 matches 7 bases. CDR1 GKSSPN and CDR2 SITVG come from the germline V gene. The CDR3 consists of 12 residues. The sequenced CDR3 bases are TGTGCCTGGACGTCACAGGGGGAC. As protein: CAWTSQGD. In full, the CDR3 reads CAWTSQGDTQYF.

In the case of this clone: Germline and genes: mouse. The sequence runs out 3 residues before the end of the CDR3; the remainder is reconstructed from the germline J gene. This chain joins TRBV19 and TRBJ1-6; 10 nucleotides match TRBD1. TRBJ1-6 is known as an ORF, though its function is uncertain. This CDR3 has 15 amino acids. CDR1 and CDR2 (germline): FNHDT, SITEND (reference sequence). The V gene end was trimmed by 4 bases and the J gene end by 10 bases; junction bases not matched to a gene: 8. CDR3 DNA, as far as it was read: TGTGCCAGCAGTGGAGACAGGGGGCGCCGATCGCCC. It specifies CASSGDRGRRSP. The full CDR3 is CASSGDRGRRSPLYF.

On this clone: The genes and germline here are from mouse. The read is 3 residues too short to cover the CDR3 end, so that end is filled in from the germline J gene. The chain links TRBV3 to TRBJ1-6; D is ambiguous. TRBJ1-6 is placed among ORFs of uncertain function. Trimming removed 11 bases at V and 4 bases at J, with 12 bases between. This CDR3 is 13 amino acids long. In germline, CDR1 is SNHLY, CDR2 FYNGKV (reference sequence). CDR3 DNA, as far as it was read: TGTGCCCCGCCGCAGCCTTATAATTCGCCC. Encoded protein: CAPPQPYNSP. The whole CDR3 protein is CAPPQPYNSPLYF.

Concerning this clone itself: Germline and genes here are mouse. The CDR3 goes on 4 residues after the read ends, and that part is filled in from the germline J gene. This rearrangement joins TRBV13-1 to TRBJ2-3; 10 bases match TRBD1. Trimming cost V 3 bases and J 0 bases; bases outside gene matches: 4. Germline V gene sequence: CDR1 NSHNY, CDR2 SYGAGN. The CDR3 contains 16 residues. The CDR3 is CASSGGQGSSAETLYF. The sequenced CDR3 bases are TGTGCCAGCAGTGGGGGACAGGGGTCTAGTGCAGAA.

This clone was seen a handful of times. Here the gene names and germline are mouse. The CDR3 end falls 4 residues outside the read, so it is completed with the germline J gene. The chain uses TRBV17 and TRBJ1-2; TRBD1 matches 12 bases. The CDR3 runs to 15 residues. The germline V gene encodes CDR1 MNHDT and CDR2 YYDKIL. Trimming cost V 3 bases and J 4 bases; bases outside gene matches: 3. CDR3 residues: CASSSQGQGASDYTF. The CDR3 bases that were read are TGTGCTAGCAGTAGTCAGGGACAGGGGGCCTCC.